Listed here are 2 T cell receptor beta chains from one sample, sequenced in a study of blood T cell repertoires in COVID-19. Produced via immunoSEQ multiplex PCR; TCRdb's table is partial and in-frame only. The sample includes about 180,000 clones, about 88% of them seen just once. Sequencing was done on a sample of PBMCs or T cells enriched from blood (not recorded which). These receptor sequences come from a woman between 18 and 29 years old who had recovered from COVID-19.

V usage is TRBV4-1 and J usage is TRBJ1-1; D is unclear. V shed 1 base and J shed 4 bases, with 16 bases lying between them. CDR3 length: 16 residues. Germline V gives CDR1 MGHRA, CDR2 YSYEKL. This chain's CDR3 is CASSQGLALPGTEAFF. DNA of the CDR3: TGCGCCAGCAGCCAAGGTCTAGCACTCCCAGGCACTGAAGCTTTCTTT.

This clone turned up a few times. The rearrangement joins TRBV27 to TRBJ2-7, with 14 bases identical to TRBD2. CDR3 length equals 17 residues. V dropped 5 bases and J dropped 7; count of bases not matched to a gene: 13. Germline CDR1 MNHEY, CDR2 SMNVEV (reference sequence). CDR3 nucleotides: TGTGCCAGCAGTGGGGGGACTAGCGGGGGCCGCTTAGGTGAGCAGTACTTC. It translates to CASSGGTSGGRLGEQYF.